The entry below describes one TCR beta chain. As processed by the authors: Reference gene primer amplification in the assay estimated nucleated cell counts. Generated by immunoSEQ multiplex PCR, the TCRdb table keeps only in-frame clones and is missing some. The D gene and trimming were derived from the DNA, and the V and J assignments and clone size from that table. The data hold roughly 300,000 clones, with around 87% observed a single time. The data belong to a study of blood T cell repertoires in COVID-19. Overall study: Some COVID-19 samples were acute and others convalescent; all came from the United States, Italy and Spain. T cells, B-cell-depleted T cells, or PBMCs supplied cDNA or gDNA.

Germline V lookup: CDR1 SGHTA, CDR2 FQGNSA. The V segment lost 4 bases and the J segment 6 bases; nucleotides outside the gene matches: 3. The CDR3 has 15 residues. The chain couples TRBV7-2 to TRBJ2-1; TRBD2 matches 13 bases. The clonotype originates from a woman aged 45 to 65 who had recovered from COVID-19. Sequencing used peripheral blood. CDR3 sequence: CASSYGLAGVNEQFF. Here the CDR3 DNA reads TGTGCCAGCAGCTATGGACTAGCGGGAGTCAATGAGCAGTTCTTC.